This T cell receptor beta chain was captured in a study of metastatic and nonmetastatic thyroid tumors. About the study: Malignant thyroid and benign thyroid patients provided blood and tumor or nodule tissue whose repertoires were compared.

Looked up from germline, CDR1 is SGDLS and CDR2 is YYNGEE. The CDR3 consists of 13 residues. V gave up 4 bases and J gave up 0 bases, with 5 bases separating them. Ahead of thyroid surgery, no patient had received treatment of any kind. General study findings and limits: Malignant thyroid tumors reportedly exceeded benign nodules significantly in TCR beta diversity, with the difference appearing in blood and tumor.

As originally analysed: Using the CDR3 differences seen across clinicopathological groups, the authors built a distant-metastasis classifier for papillary thyroid cancer, which was meant to discriminate distant-metastatic patients. TCRdb reanalyzed the PCR reads via MiXCR. V and J calls and clone size were set by TCRdb, not the authors. The sample has some 36,000 clones; about 18% are singletons. This clone is medium-sized (0.01 to 0.1%) in the sample. What it binds is not known. The sequence derives from a male donor with papillary thyroid cancer or a benign thyroid nodule (not recorded which). Some clones in this sample may be carry-over from other donors' samples. The genes are TRBV9 and TRBJ2-1; no reliable D call. The material sequenced was blood. CDR3 in amino acids: CASSKSSYNEQFF. CDR3 in DNA: TGTGCCAGCAGCAAGAGCTCCTACAATGAGCAGTTCTTC. The complete variable domain, with remaining parts taken from reference TRBV9 and TRBJ2-1, reads DSGVTQTPKHLITATGQRVTLRCSPRSGDLSVYWYQQSLDQGLQFLIQYYNGEERAKGNILERFSAQQFPDLHSELNLSSLELGDSALYFCASSKSSYNEQFFGPGTRLTVL.